This passage covers 22 T cell receptor beta chains from one sample sequenced in a study of blood T cell repertoires in COVID-19. Sequencing was performed with immunoSEQ multiplex PCR; in TCRdb, only in-frame clones are kept and a portion is missing. The profile shows about 88,000 clones, around four fifths of them singletons. What was sequenced was peripheral blood. The receptors shown here come from a human donor in a cohort sampled during active COVID-19.

The V and J genes are TRBV4-1 and TRBJ1-2; tentatively, D is TRBD1 (6 bases). This CDR3 contains 14 residues. V lost 1 base and J lost 4, with 10 bases in between. Germline CDR1 MGHRA, CDR2 YSYEKL. The DNA of the CDR3 is TGCGCCAGCAGCCAAGGGACAGCCCCCTATGGCTACACCTTC. It encodes CASSQGTAPYGYTF.

The J gene is TRBJ1-3, the V gene TRBV15; D not resolved. V dropped 0 bases and J dropped 4 bases, with 13 bases sitting between them. CDR3 size: 16 residues. The germline gives CDR1 LNHNV, CDR2 YYDKDF (reference sequence). CDR3: CATSRDRTQRGNTIYF. The CDR3 DNA sequence: TGTGCCACCAGCAGAGATCGGACCCAGCGGGGAAACACCATATATTTT.

The V call is TRBV6-1, the J call TRBJ2-1; tentative D call: TRBD2 (5 bases). V was cut by 1 base and J by 9 bases, with 10 bases left in between. This CDR3 is built from 13 residues. Looked up from germline, CDR1 is MNHNS and CDR2 is SASEGT. In DNA form, the CDR3 reads TGTGCCAGCAGTGAAGGGAGGTTGGCTGAGCAGTTCTTC. This translates into CASSEGRLAEQFF.

This clone was found once. V and J are TRBV7-2 and TRBJ1-1, with 9 bases fitting TRBD1. Germline loops: CDR1 SGHTA, CDR2 FQGNSA. The J segment lost 3 bases and the V segment lost 2 bases, leaving 1 base of the junction unmatched. This CDR3 has 14 amino acids. This chain's CDR3 is CASSLRQGDTEAFF. The CDR3 DNA follows: TGTGCCAGCAGCTTACGACAGGGGGACACTGAAGCTTTCTTT.

CDR3 bases: TGTGCCAGCAGCCCGCCCCTTACAGGGTTCTATGGCTACACCTTC. This encodes CASSPPLTGFYGYTF. The chain has TRBV13 and TRBJ1-2; possibly TRBD1 for D (6 bases). Trimming pared 5 bases from V and 4 bases from J, leaving 17 bases between. Germline values: CDR1 PRHDT, CDR2 FYEKMQ (reference sequence). The CDR3 length is 15 residues.

J is TRBJ2-1 and V is TRBV6-1; D uncertain. Trimming pared 2 bases from V and 0 bases from J, leaving 5 bases between. Germline lookup yields CDR1 MNHNS and CDR2 SASEGT. The CDR3 totals 14 residues. CDR3 sequence: CASSEPSSYNEQFF. The CDR3, as DNA: TGTGCCAGCAGTGAACCCAGCTCCTACAATGAGCAGTTCTTC.

The V gene is TRBV5-1, the J gene TRBJ1-1, with D uncertain. CDR1 SGHRS and CDR2 YFSETQ come from the germline V gene. The CDR3 consists of 13 residues. V lost 0 bases and J 5 bases, leaving 8 bases between the germline ends. The CDR3 spells CASSLDSMTEAFF. CDR3 nucleotide sequence: TGCGCCAGCAGCTTGGACAGCATGACTGAAGCTTTCTTT.

The V and J genes are TRBV24-1 and TRBJ2-2; TRBD1 might be the D (6 bases). Germline CDR1 and CDR2: KGHDR and SFDVKD. This CDR3 comprises 16 residues. The ends were cut back, 3 bases at V and 2 bases at J, with 12 bases in the middle. The CDR3 sequence is CATSDPSTGNTGELFF. CDR3 DNA: TGTGCCACCAGTGATCCTTCGACAGGTAACACCGGGGAGCTGTTTTTT.

The chain links TRBV6-1 to TRBJ1-1; unclear D gene. The CDR3 totals 15 residues. The germline gives CDR1 MNHNS, CDR2 SASEGT. Trimming stripped 3 bases from V and 0 bases from J, with 11 bases between. This CDR3 is CASSESGSMNTEAFF. The CDR3 DNA sequence: TGTGCCAGCAGTGAGTCAGGAAGTATGAACACTGAAGCTTTCTTT.

The CDR3 DNA sequence: TGTGCCAGCAAAATACAGGGAGATCAGCCCCAGCATTTT. Protein: CASKIQGDQPQHF. The rearrangement uses TRBV6-6 and TRBJ1-5, with a tentative D call TRBD1 (6 bases). The germline V gene has CDR1 MNHNY and CDR2 SVGAGI (reference sequence). There are 13 residues in the CDR3. Deletions cut 7 bases from V and 5 bases from J, with 12 bases between.

The genes are TRBV15 and TRBJ2-2, with 7 bases matching TRBD2. The V gene's germline CDR1 is LNHNV and CDR2 YYDKDF (reference sequence). This CDR3 is 15 amino acids long. The V and J ends lost 5 bases and 4 bases, in that order; junction bases with no gene match: 7. CDR3 residues: CATSLSAGFTGELFF. The CDR3 DNA is TGTGCCACCAGCTTATCAGCGGGGTTCACCGGGGAGCTGTTTTTT. Using reference TRBV15 and TRBJ2-2 for the parts outside the CDR3, the full variable domain is DAMVIQNPRYQVTQFGKPVTLSCSQTLNHNVMYWYQQKSSQAPKLLFHYYDKDFNNEADTPDNFQSRRPNTSFCFLDIRSPGLGDTAMYLCATSLSAGFTGELFFGEGSRLTVL.

The rearrangement uses TRBV5-1 and TRBJ2-2; D is perhaps TRBD1 (6 bases). CDR3 length: 15 residues. Trimming left V 0 bases short and J 1 base short, with 7 bases between. CDR1 is SGHRS, CDR2 YFSETQ, per germline. In nucleotides, the CDR3 is TGCGCCAGCAGCTTGGTACAGGGGAACACCGGGGAGCTGTTTTTT. Protein: CASSLVQGNTGELFF. The complete variable domain, with remaining parts taken from reference TRBV5-1 and TRBJ2-2, reads KAGVTQTPRYLIKTRGQQVTLSCSPISGHRSVSWYQQTPGQGLQFLFEYFSETQRNKGNFPGRFSGRQFSNSRSEMNVSTLELGDSALYLCASSLVQGNTGELFFGEGSRLTVL.

This chain connects TRBV4-1 to TRBJ1-3, with D possibly matching TRBD1 (5 bases). With 0 bases removed from V and 2 bases from J, the gap between germline ends came to 20 bases. The CDR3 runs to 19 residues. Per germline, CDR1 MGHRA and CDR2 YSYEKL. The CDR3 is CASSQDQAGRGATGNTIYF. CDR3 sequence (DNA): TGCGCCAGCAGCCAAGATCAGGCAGGCCGCGGGGCTACTGGAAACACCATATATTTT.

The gene calls are TRBV15 and TRBJ2-3; 7 nucleotides match TRBD2. The V segment lost 1 base and the J segment 0 bases; nucleotides outside the gene matches: 4. The CDR3 is 16 amino acids. Germline loops: CDR1 LNHNV, CDR2 YYDKDF (reference sequence). Here the CDR3 DNA reads TGTGCCACCAGCAGAGCTCTAGCGGCTAGCACAGATACGCAGTATTTT. Its translation is CATSRALAASTDTQYF.

This clone occurred a few times. The chain employs TRBV6-5 and TRBJ2-3; 8 bases map to TRBD2. Germline CDR1 reads MNHEY; CDR2 reads SVGAGI. V dropped 8 bases and J dropped 1; count of bases not matched to a gene: 2. The CDR3 totals 13 residues. The chain's CDR3 is CASWRGGTDTQYF. CDR3 nucleotide sequence: TGTGCCAGCTGGCGGGGGGGCACAGATACGCAGTATTTT.

This chain connects TRBV23-1 to TRBJ2-3; TRBD1 might be the D (6 bases). TRBV23-1 is classed as an ORF, of uncertain function. V lost 9 bases and J lost 4, with 20 bases in between. CDR3 size: 15 residues. CDR3 DNA: TGCGCCAGACAAACCGACAGGCAGGGCGCAGATACGCAGTATTTT. Protein product: CARQTDRQGADTQYF.

The genes are TRBV5-1 and TRBJ2-3, with D possibly TRBD1 on 5 matching bases. Germline V gene sequence: CDR1 SGHRS, CDR2 YFSETQ. V was pared by 1 base and J by 0 bases, with 9 bases between. The CDR3 loop spans 15 amino acids. The CDR3 nucleotides read TGCGCCAGCAGCTTGATGACAGCTAGCACAGATACGCAGTATTTT. This codes for CASSLMTASTDTQYF. The whole variable domain, filled in from reference TRBV5-1 and TRBJ2-3, reads KAGVTQTPRYLIKTRGQQVTLSCSPISGHRSVSWYQQTPGQGLQFLFEYFSETQRNKGNFPGRFSGRQFSNSRSEMNVSTLELGDSALYLCASSLMTASTDTQYFGPGTRLTVL.

A few counts support this clone. The chain joins TRBV9 to TRBJ1-1; a weak D match, TRBD1 (6 bases). The germline V and J ends were trimmed by 0 bases and 4 bases, with 10 bases remaining between them. CDR1 and CDR2 from the germline V gene are SGDLS and YYNGEE. This CDR3 has 14 amino acids. The CDR3 bases are TGTGCCAGCAGCGTAGGATTACAGGGCACTGAAGCTTTCTTT. The encoded protein is CASSVGLQGTEAFF.

This chain uses TRBV2 with TRBJ2-2; TRBD1 aligns across 8 bases. V was clipped by 6 bases and J by 6 bases; unmatched bases: 6. CDR1 and CDR2 (germline): SNHLY, FYNNEI. This CDR3 is built from 14 residues. For the CDR3, the DNA is TGTGCCAGCAGCAGGCAGGGGGCGGCCGGGGAGCTGTTTTTT. It is translated as CASSRQGAAGELFF.

The chain combines TRBV19 with TRBJ1-4; D remains ambiguous. The CDR3 totals 16 residues. CDR1 is LNHDA, CDR2 SQIVND, per germline (reference sequence). Trimming cost V 7 bases and J 0 bases, with 15 bases left between them. CDR3 sequence reads: CASNLGGSPTNEKLFF. The DNA for the CDR3 is TGTGCCAGTAACCTCGGAGGGTCCCCAACTAATGAAAAACTGTTTTTT.

V usage is TRBV28 and J usage is TRBJ2-7, with TRBD2 matching over 12 bases. Germline V lookup: CDR1 MDHEN, CDR2 SYDVKM. The CDR3 spans 17 residues. The J segment lost 4 bases and the V segment lost 6 bases, leaving 13 bases of the junction unmatched. In DNA form, the CDR3 reads TGTGCCAGCAGCCTAAGGGGCACTAGCGGGAGGTGGTACGAGCAGTACTTC. Amino acids: CASSLRGTSGRWYEQYF.

The J gene is TRBJ1-4, the V gene TRBV5-4; no clear D. This CDR3 spans 14 amino acids. Germline V gives CDR1 SGHNT, CDR2 YYREEE (reference sequence). Between the trimmed V and J ends, which lost 0 bases and 7 bases, there was a span of 10 bases. CDR3 nucleotide sequence: TGTGCCAGCAGCTTGGACAGATACGGTGAAAAACTGTTTTTT. Translating gives CASSLDRYGEKLFF.